A single T cell receptor beta chain is shown here with its context. Its antigen remains unknown. Unique molecular identifiers were attached to individual cDNA molecules. From the 5' RACE reads, TCRdb called clonotypes with MiXCR, one entry per CDR3 protein. The repertoire holds over 55,000 distinct CDR3 sequences, 12% seen once, with roughly 2.5% in the top ten. Trimming removed 3 bases from V and 8 bases from J; junction bases left unmatched: 6. CDR3 size: 15 residues. Germline-derived CDR1 and CDR2 are MDHEN and SYDVKM. The data were taken from a study of early T cells in non-severe SARS-CoV-2 infection. About the study: Bulk RNA from unsorted whole blood was sequenced; chains were unpaired.

Study outcomes and limitations: A preference for anti-spike CD8 responses marked VDJdb matching, which missed private and CD4 specificities.

The V gene is TRBV28, the J gene TRBJ2-3, with TRBD1 identical over 12 bases. The source of this sequence is an adult who was a healthcare worker with PCR-confirmed SARS-CoV-2 infection or an uninfected control (not recorded which). Material: whole blood, obtained at baseline. The CDR3 sequence: CASSFGDRGLVTQYF. CDR3 sequence (DNA): TGTGCCAGCAGTTTCGGGGACAGGGGGCTGGTTACGCAGTATTTT.